A single sample gave rise to the 24 T cell receptor beta chains below, sequenced in a study of blood T cell repertoires in COVID-19. The protocol was immunoSEQ multiplex PCR, while the TCRdb copy is restricted to in-frame clones and leaves out a portion. The repertoire holds 100,000 to 140,000 clones, with approximately 89% as singletons. Sequences were obtained from peripheral blood. The receptors stem from a man aged 45-65 years with active or convalescent COVID-19.

The chain has TRBV6-2 or TRBV6-3 and TRBJ2-7; 8 bases are a match to TRBD1. Trimming took 6 bases from V and 3 from J; bases not matched to a gene: 7. There are 14 residues in the CDR3. Germline loops: CDR1 MNHEY, CDR2 SVGEGT. CDR3 loop: CASSQGTGLYEQYF. The DNA of the CDR3 is TGTGCCAGCAGCCAGGGGACAGGACTCTACGAGCAGTACTTC.

This chain connects TRBV10-3 to TRBJ1-1, with D perhaps TRBD1 (5 bases). V dropped 3 bases and J dropped 1 base, with 9 bases sitting between them. The CDR3 totals 14 residues. CDR1 and CDR2 (germline): ENHRY, SYGVKD. The CDR3 protein is CAISEGQGNTEAFF. In DNA, the CDR3 is TGTGCCATCAGTGAAGGTCAGGGGAACACTGAAGCTTTCTTT.

Only a few counts were recorded for this clone. CDR3: CASSSGTGTYEQYF. The CDR3 DNA follows: TGTGCCAGCAGCTCCGGGACAGGGACCTACGAGCAGTACTTC. The gene calls are TRBV7-6 and TRBJ2-7; 9 bases match TRBD1. Trimming at V came to 4 bases and at J to 2 bases, leaving 3 bases not matched to a gene. The CDR3 is 14 residues long. The germline CDR1 and CDR2 sequences are SGHVS and FNYEAQ.

This rearrangement joins TRBV28 to TRBJ1-1, with 7 nucleotides matching TRBD1. Germline CDR1 is MDHEN and CDR2 is SYDVKM. The ends lost 6 bases at V and 0 bases at J; junction bases unmatched: 4. The CDR3 runs 14 residues. CDR3 sequence: CASRFDRVNTEAFF. As DNA, the CDR3 is TGTGCCAGCAGATTTGACAGGGTGAACACTGAAGCTTTCTTT.

The chain has TRBV7-2 and TRBJ1-2; D remains unclear. CDR3 length: 13 amino acids. In germline, CDR1 is SGHTA, CDR2 FQGNSA. Trimming left V 2 bases short and J 3 bases short, with 7 bases between. The CDR3, as DNA: TGTGCCAGCAGCTTATCCTCGTACTATGGCTACACCTTC. This gives the protein CASSLSSYYGYTF. Together with reference TRBV7-2 and TRBJ1-2, the CDR3 gives the full variable domain: GAGVSQSPSNKVTEKGKDVELRCDPISGHTALYWYRQSLGQGLEFLIYFQGNSAPDKSGLPSDRFSAERTGGSVSTLTIQRTQQEDSAVYLCASSLSSYYGYTFGSGTRLTVV.

The chain employs TRBV29-1 and TRBJ2-5, with D hard to call. The CDR3 spans 13 residues. The V end lost 4 bases, the J end lost 4 bases, and 13 bases lay between the germline ends. In germline, CDR1 is SQVTM, CDR2 ANQGSEA. The CDR3, as DNA: TGCAGCGTTGTGTTGAGTGCTGGAGAGACCCAGTACTTC. Translating it yields CSVVLSAGETQYF.

The chain recombines TRBV28 with TRBJ1-2; 8 bases line up with TRBD1. Germline-derived CDR1 and CDR2 are MDHEN and SYDVKM. The CDR3 is made up of 12 amino acids. J was trimmed by 5 bases and V by 4 bases; bases with no gene match: 0. The CDR3 sequence is CASSWDRYGYTF. In DNA, the CDR3 is TGTGCCAGCAGTTGGGACAGGTATGGCTACACCTTC.

This chain uses TRBV10-3 with TRBJ2-2; 9 bases fit TRBD2. The length of the CDR3 is 15 residues. Germline lookup yields CDR1 ENHRY and CDR2 SYGVKD. Trimming removed 7 bases from V and 3 bases from J; junction bases left unmatched: 6. The CDR3 bases are TGTGCCATCACCGGGACTAGCAGTGACACCGGGGAGCTGTTTTTT. Amino acids: CAITGTSSDTGELFF.

The CDR3 region is CASSPNRADQPQHF. For the CDR3, the DNA is TGCGCCAGCAGCCCGAACAGGGCCGATCAGCCCCAGCATTTT. The chain employs TRBV4-1 and TRBJ1-5; D possibly corresponds to TRBD1 (6 bases). The germline V gene encodes CDR1 MGHRA and CDR2 YSYEKL. The ends were cut back, 4 bases at V and 5 bases at J, with 12 bases in the middle. The length of the CDR3 is 14 residues.

CDR3 loop: CASSMDRTFEKLFF. The DNA for the CDR3 is TGTGCCAGTAGCATGGACAGGACCTTTGAAAAACTGTTTTTT. This chain joins TRBV19 and TRBJ1-4, with TRBD1 matching 7 bases. The CDR3 loop spans 14 amino acids. Losses at the gene ends were 6 bases for V and 7 bases for J; bases not matched to a gene: 8. Germline CDR1 and CDR2: LNHDA and SQIVND (reference sequence).

The rearrangement links TRBV19 to TRBJ1-1; D ambiguous. This CDR3 comprises 11 residues. The germline V and J ends were trimmed by 7 bases and 1 base, with 4 bases remaining between them. The germline V gene has CDR1 LNHDA and CDR2 SQIVND (reference sequence). CDR3 in amino acids: CASIKNTEAFF. CDR3 sequence (DNA): TGTGCCAGTATTAAGAACACTGAAGCTTTCTTT.

This clone was recorded a few times. The J gene is TRBJ1-5, the V gene TRBV28, with TRBD1 matching 9 bases. Germline V gene lookup returns CDR1 MDHEN and CDR2 SYDVKM. The V segment lost 0 bases and the J segment 3 bases; nucleotides outside the gene matches: 9. The CDR3 runs to 18 residues. The CDR3 region is CASSLWAVGTGNNQPQHF. Here the CDR3 DNA reads TGTGCCAGCAGTTTATGGGCCGTCGGGACAGGGAACAATCAGCCCCAGCATTTT.

The gene calls are TRBV10-3 and TRBJ1-6; D not resolved. The V gene's germline CDR1 is ENHRY and CDR2 SYGVKD. Trimming took off 8 bases at V and 0 bases at J, with 8 bases between the two ends. This CDR3 has 14 amino acids. CDR3 sequence: CAICNSSYNSPLHF. CDR3 sequence (DNA): TGTGCCATCTGTAACAGCTCCTATAATTCACCCCTCCACTTT.

The genes are TRBV2 and TRBJ1-5; D is unclear. The CDR3 runs to 15 residues. Germline V CDR1 and CDR2: SNHLY, FYNNEI. V shed 1 base and J shed 7 bases, with 14 bases lying between them. The CDR3: CASSEGAGRGQPQHF. The CDR3 nucleotides read TGTGCCAGCAGTGAAGGAGCAGGCAGAGGGCAGCCCCAGCATTTT.

This rearrangement joins TRBV18 to TRBJ1-1, with D perhaps matching TRBD1 (5 bases). V was clipped by 6 bases and J by 10 bases, with 15 bases between them. Germline V lookup: CDR1 KGHSH, CDR2 LQKENI. The CDR3 has 12 amino acids. CDR3 loop: CASSPAGGAAFF. The CDR3 DNA reads TGTGCCAGCTCCCCCGCGGGGGGTGCAGCTTTCTTT. The whole variable domain, filled in from reference TRBV18 and TRBJ1-1, reads NAGVMQNPRHLVRRRGQEARLRCSPMKGHSHVYWYRQLPEEGLKFMVYLQKENIIDESGMPKERFSAEFPKEGPSILRIQQVVRGDSAAYFCASSPAGGAAFFGQGTRLTVV.

CDR3 nucleotide sequence: TGTGCCAGCAGCACTCGGCAGGACTCCTATAATTCACCCCTCCACTTT. It codes for CASSTRQDSYNSPLHF. The V call is TRBV11-2, the J call TRBJ1-6, with no clear D. The CDR3 runs 16 residues. V dropped 5 bases and J dropped 0 bases, with 11 bases sitting between them. CDR1 is SGHAT, CDR2 FQNNGV, per germline.

Points on this clone: It is unclear where the CDR3 begins or ends on the DNA, so no DNA is shown, and the CDR3 is as TCRdb lists it. V and J are TRBV28 and TRBJ1-5; TRBD1, the table's D call, lacks a check against the DNA. The germline gives CDR1 MDHEN, CDR2 SYDVKM. Inclusive of both ends, the CDR3 amounts to 15 amino acids. The CDR3 sequence is CATSGRDSRISPSIF.

The rearrangement joins TRBV6-2 or TRBV6-3 to TRBJ1-5; D is perhaps TRBD1 (5 bases). The length of the CDR3 is 15 residues. V lost 0 bases and J lost 3, with 9 bases in between. Germline CDR1 reads MNHEY; CDR2 reads SVGEGT. The CDR3: CASSYSGAANQPQHF. Written as DNA, the CDR3 is TGTGCCAGCAGTTACTCAGGGGCCGCCAATCAGCCCCAGCATTTT.

The chain combines TRBV5-1 with TRBJ2-2, with TRBD2 matching 8 bases. This CDR3 has 14 amino acids. The V and J ends lost 2 bases and 4 bases, in that order; junction bases with no gene match: 1. Germline V CDR1 and CDR2: SGHRS, YFSETQ. In DNA, the CDR3 is TGCGCCAGCAGCTTCCGGGGGGGCACCGGGGAGCTGTTTTTT. Its translation: CASSFRGGTGELFF.

This chain connects TRBV30 to TRBJ1-5, with TRBD1 matching over 7 bases. Germline V gene data show CDR1 as GTSNPN and CDR2 as SVGIG (reference sequence). This CDR3 contains 14 residues. V was clipped by 2 bases and J by 2 bases; unmatched bases: 3. Here the CDR3 reads CAWSSTGGNQPQHF. DNA of the CDR3: TGTGCCTGGAGTTCCACAGGGGGCAATCAGCCCCAGCATTTT.

This chain uses TRBV12-3 or TRBV12-4 with TRBJ2-1; TRBD2 aligns across 7 bases. J gave up 10 bases and V 4 bases, and 7 bases lay outside the gene matches. This CDR3 region has 13 residues. This CDR3 is CASSSKRGGEQFF. The CDR3 bases are TGTGCCAGCAGTTCTAAGCGGGGAGGGGAGCAGTTCTTC.

V usage is TRBV19 and J usage is TRBJ2-4, with 11 bases matching TRBD1. V lost 3 bases and J lost 7; bases outside the gene matches: 2. Germline V gives CDR1 LNHDA, CDR2 SQIVND (reference sequence). The CDR3 has 14 residues. CDR3 region: CASSIGQGANIQYF. The CDR3 bases are TGTGCCAGTAGTATCGGACAGGGGGCGAACATTCAGTACTTC.

The chain has TRBV2 and TRBJ2-7; 7 bases are a match to TRBD2. J lost 2 bases, V lost 4 bases, and 5 bases had no gene match. Germline V CDR1 and CDR2: SNHLY, FYNNEI. There are 14 residues in the CDR3. The CDR3: CASSGTSRPYEQYF. For the CDR3, the DNA is TGTGCCAGCAGTGGGACTAGTCGCCCCTACGAGCAGTACTTC.

The genes are TRBV18 and TRBJ1-2; 8 nucleotides agree with TRBD1. The V and J ends lost 0 bases and 3 bases, in that order; junction bases with no gene match: 9. This CDR3 has 17 residues. From germline, CDR1 is KGHSH and CDR2 LQKENI. This chain's CDR3 is CASSPPPGRTGHYGYTF. CDR3 coding DNA: TGTGCCAGCTCACCACCCCCTGGCAGGACAGGGCACTATGGCTACACCTTC.